This entry is about one T cell receptor beta chain. This clone's antigen is unknown. No per-base quality is available; no much larger clone lies one base away. This sample is part of a study of beta chain features in type 1 diabetes (dated 2018 in TCRdb). For the study in its entirety: No differences in mean age, gender distribution, total cell number or subset yield were found between patients and healthy donors. Across all samples, around 100 million sorted cells were examined, and cell number per subset correlated strongly with RNA yield. In the study, TCRB repertoires of sorted circulating CD4+ T cell subsets from recently diagnosed type 1 diabetes patients were compared with those of matched healthy donors. Naive and central memory subsets were obtained from all 28 donors, but regulatory and stem cell-like memory subsets were isolated from only 8 patients and 8 healthy donors. Study-wide findings and limitations: Type 1 diabetes patients showed a moderate but significant shortening of TCRB CDR3 length in all four CD4+ subsets. Only small numbers of individuals were included in the HLA sub-analyses, which left unresolved whether HLA type had any influence on TCRB rearrangement. Naive, central memory and regulatory TCRB repertoires appeared to be more similar among patients than among healthy donors. Because cDNA rather than genomic DNA was sequenced, highly expressing activated cells could have been over-represented, although no difference in activation and CD3 levels was found between groups. Fewer insertions and more nucleotide deletions at VDJ recombination sites were observed in patients with type 1 diabetes, implying thymic rearrangement abnormalities. PCR might favor shorter templates, but patient and control samples were amplified and corrected together, so any skew would affect both groups equally.

The entire amount of isolated RNA was reverse transcribed using the High Capacity cDNA Reverse Transcription Kit, so the sequenced TCRB transcripts were expressed ones. Naive, central memory and regulatory T cell samples underwent deep immunoSEQ sequencing, averaging about 3.57 million total reads per sample. Sorted cells were lysed in RLT buffer and RNA was extracted with DNase-treated RNeasy Micro or Mini kits, depending on cell number. To prevent cross-contamination, every cell subset was processed on its own, while patient and healthy donor samples were processed together. Using the immunoSEQ multiplex PCR, TCRB sequences were amplified from cDNA into 87-bp fragments spanning the CDR3 region. Sequencing of the amplicons was done on the Illumina HiSeq platform. Per the original workflow: Synthetic template baselines were used to correct PCR bias computationally, reads within Hamming distance 2 were collapsed together, and singletons that could not be merged were discarded. By aligning reads against IMGT, V, D and J genes, CDR3 length, and insertions or deletions at six rearrangement sites were assigned. Within each subset, clonotype counts were normalized to sorted cell number, after which true diversity and Gini coefficients were computed with the tcR R package. The overlap coefficient, calculated on TCRB nucleotide sequences, was used to quantify repertoire sharing. This is the immuneACCESS table as TCRdb keeps it, with only in-frame sequences that have V and J called. A part of the clones is gone; compared with another copy, unresolved V genes explain less than half, and the rest is unexplained. That table is the source of V, J and clone size, and D and trimming were worked out from the DNA. Here the sample has 300,000 to 350,000 clones; 6.5% to 10% occur a single time. The top ten constitute roughly 0.44% of the sample.

A single peripheral blood draw of approximately 100 mL on average was collected from each donor into heparinised tubes. A BD FACSAria II was used to sort naive, central memory, regulatory and stem cell-like memory CD4+ T cells with a panel that included CD45RO, CCR7, CD25, CD127, CD95 and CD27. Every sorted population had a purity above 95%. PBMCs were isolated immediately by Lymphoprep density gradient centrifugation and stained directly without culture. Samples were stained and sorted in pairs, with one healthy donor and one patient per experiment, so that batch effects were minimized. Cut back by 7 bases and 0 bases, the V and J ends lie 19 bases apart. Looking up the germline V gene (reference sequence) yields CDR1 LNHDA and CDR2 SQIVND. The CDR3 starts with the cysteine, ends with the phenylalanine, and has 18 residues. The only DNA kept is the CDR3, 54 bases in frame from the first base.

The sequenced sample consisted of central memory CD4+ T cells from blood. The chain is assembled from TRBV19 and TRBJ2-6; the D gene is tentatively TRBD1 or TRBD2, each matching 5 bases. This TCR was sampled from a young woman in good health. The nucleotide sequence reads as follows: TGTGCCAGTACGAGGGAAGGGGCTGTAAACTCTGGGGCCAACGTCCTGACTTTC. Its amino acids are CASTREGAVNSGANVLTF.